This T cell receptor (beta chain) appears in the sequencing data of a study of beta chain features in type 1 diabetes. The J segment lost 0 bases and the V segment lost 4 bases, leaving 6 bases of the junction unmatched. Germline CDR1 reads SGHKS; CDR2 reads YYEKEE (reference sequence). This CDR3 spans 16 amino acids. As every portion of the isolated RNA was reverse transcribed, the sequencing read expressed TCRB transcripts. Around 3.7 million reads was the average for naive, central memory and regulatory T cell samples. Sequenced by immunoSEQ multiplex PCR; TCRdb stores in-frame clones only, minus some. The sample has about 130,000 clones; about a tenth are singletons.

The sequenced sample was central memory CD4+ T cells from blood. The receptor was derived from a man aged 18 to 30 in good health. This chain links TRBV5-5 with TRBJ2-2, with 7 bases matching TRBD2. The DNA of the CDR3 is TGTGCCAGCAGCCCCGGAGGGAGGGCGAACACCGGGGAGCTGTTTTTT. The encoded protein is CASSPGGRANTGELFF.